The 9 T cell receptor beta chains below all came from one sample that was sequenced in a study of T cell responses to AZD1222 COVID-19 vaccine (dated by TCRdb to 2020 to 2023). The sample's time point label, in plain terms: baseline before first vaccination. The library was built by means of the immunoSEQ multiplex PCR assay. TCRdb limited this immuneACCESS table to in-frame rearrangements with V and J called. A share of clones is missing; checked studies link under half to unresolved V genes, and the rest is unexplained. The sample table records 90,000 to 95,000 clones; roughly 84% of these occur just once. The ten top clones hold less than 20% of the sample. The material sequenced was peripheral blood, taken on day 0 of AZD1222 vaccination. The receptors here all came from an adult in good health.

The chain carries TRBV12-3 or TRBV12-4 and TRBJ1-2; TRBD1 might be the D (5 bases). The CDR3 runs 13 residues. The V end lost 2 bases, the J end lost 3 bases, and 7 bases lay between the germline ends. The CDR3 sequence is CASSLRGDYGYTF. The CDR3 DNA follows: TGTGCCAGCAGTTTAAGAGGGGACTATGGCTACACCTTC.

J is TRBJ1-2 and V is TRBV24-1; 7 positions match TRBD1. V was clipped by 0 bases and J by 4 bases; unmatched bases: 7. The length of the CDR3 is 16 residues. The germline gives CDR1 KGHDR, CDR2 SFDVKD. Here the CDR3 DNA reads TGTGCCACCAGTGATTTGGGTCAGGGGGGGACCTATGGCTACACCTTC. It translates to CATSDLGQGGTYGYTF.

Written as DNA, the CDR3 is TGCGCCAGCAGCCCATCCGGGACAGGGAGGTCTGAGCAGTTCTTC. Its protein product is CASSPSGTGRSEQFF. V is TRBV4-1 and J is TRBJ2-1, with TRBD1 matching over 9 bases. Germline trimming cut 4 bases from V and 9 bases from J; bases unmatched to any gene: 10. The CDR3 consists of 15 residues. CDR1 is MGHRA, CDR2 YSYEKL, per germline.

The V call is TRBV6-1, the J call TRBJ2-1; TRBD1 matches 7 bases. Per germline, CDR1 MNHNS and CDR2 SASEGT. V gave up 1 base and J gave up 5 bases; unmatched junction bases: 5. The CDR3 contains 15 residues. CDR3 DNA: TGTGCCAGCAGTGAAGTAGGGACAGTTCACAATGAGCAGTTCTTC. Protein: CASSEVGTVHNEQFF.

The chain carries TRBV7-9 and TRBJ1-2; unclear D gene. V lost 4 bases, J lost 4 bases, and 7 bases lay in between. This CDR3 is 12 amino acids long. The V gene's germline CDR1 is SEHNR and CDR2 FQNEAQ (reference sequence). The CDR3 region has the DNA TGTGCCAGCAGCTACGAAACCTATGGCTACACCTTC. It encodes CASSYETYGYTF. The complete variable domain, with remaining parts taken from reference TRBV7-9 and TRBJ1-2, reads DTGVSQNPRHKITKRGQNVTFRCDPISEHNRLYWYRQTLGQGPEFLTYFQNEAQLEKSRLLSDRFSAERPKGSFSTLEIQRTEQGDSAMYLCASSYETYGYTFGSGTRLTVV.

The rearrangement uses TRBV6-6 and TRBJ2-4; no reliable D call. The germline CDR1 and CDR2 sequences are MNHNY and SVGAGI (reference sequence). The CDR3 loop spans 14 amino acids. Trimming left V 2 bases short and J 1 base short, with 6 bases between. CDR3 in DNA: TGTGCCAGCAGTTACCCGATGGCCAAAAACATTCAGTACTTC. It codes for CASSYPMAKNIQYF.

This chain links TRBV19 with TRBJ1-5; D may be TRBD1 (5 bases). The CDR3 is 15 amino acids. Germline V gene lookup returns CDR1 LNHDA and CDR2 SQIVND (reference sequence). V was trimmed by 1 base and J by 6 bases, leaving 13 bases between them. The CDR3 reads CASSIVPGRSQPQHF. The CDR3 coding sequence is TGTGCCAGTAGTATAGTTCCAGGGAGGTCTCAGCCCCAGCATTTT.

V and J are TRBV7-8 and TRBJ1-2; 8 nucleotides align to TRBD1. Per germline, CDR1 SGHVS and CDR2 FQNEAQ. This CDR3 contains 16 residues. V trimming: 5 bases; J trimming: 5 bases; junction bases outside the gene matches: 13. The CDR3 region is CASSPEGQVDPYGYTF. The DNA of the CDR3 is TGTGCCAGCAGCCCAGAGGGACAGGTAGACCCGTATGGCTACACCTTC.

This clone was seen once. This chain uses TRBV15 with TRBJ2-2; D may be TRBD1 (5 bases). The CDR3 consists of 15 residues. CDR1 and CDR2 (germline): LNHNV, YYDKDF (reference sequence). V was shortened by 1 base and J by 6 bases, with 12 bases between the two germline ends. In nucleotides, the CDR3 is TGTGCCACCAGCAGAGCAGGGTTATTGTCCGGGGAGCTGTTTTTT. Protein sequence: CATSRAGLLSGELFF.